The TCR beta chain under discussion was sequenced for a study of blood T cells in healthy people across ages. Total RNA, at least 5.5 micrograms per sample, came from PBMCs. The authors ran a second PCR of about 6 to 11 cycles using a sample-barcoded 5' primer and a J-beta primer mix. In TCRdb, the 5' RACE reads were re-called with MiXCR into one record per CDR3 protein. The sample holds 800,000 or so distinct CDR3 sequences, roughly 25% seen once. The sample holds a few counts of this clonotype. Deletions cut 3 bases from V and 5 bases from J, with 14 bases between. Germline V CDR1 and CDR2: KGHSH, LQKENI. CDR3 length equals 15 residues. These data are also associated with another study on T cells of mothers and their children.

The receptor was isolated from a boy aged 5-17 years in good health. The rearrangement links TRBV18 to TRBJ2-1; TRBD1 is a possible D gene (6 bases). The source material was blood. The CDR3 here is CASSPLQQGNNEQFF. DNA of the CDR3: TGTGCCAGCTCACCTTTACAACAGGGAAACAATGAGCAGTTCTTC.